The 25 T cell receptor beta chains in this list originate from one sample, sequenced in a study of post-analysis software for immune sequencing data. Study-level results: Compared with controls, patients had more of about 5 TRBV segments, including TRBV5-6, TRBV5-1 and TRBV20-1.

Unique molecular identifiers were carried by the TCR beta cDNA libraries. TCRdb re-analysed the PCR reads in MiXCR, keeping a single row per CDR3 protein. The sample holds fewer than 700,000 distinct CDR3 sequences; roughly 45% are singletons and the top ten take around 1.7%. Their antigens remain unidentified. Sequences were obtained from blood. The receptors derive from a girl aged 10 to 17 with multiple sclerosis.

The rearrangement links TRBV29-1 to TRBJ2-7; 11 bases map to TRBD1. J lost 7 bases, V lost 0 bases, and 8 bases had no gene match. Germline V CDR1 and CDR2: SQVTM, ANQGSEA. The CDR3 is 15 amino acids. Here the CDR3 DNA reads TGCAGCGTTGAAGACCGGGACAGGGGGACTGGGGAGCAGTACTTC. Translating it yields CSVEDRDRGTGEQYF.

The chain employs TRBV27 and TRBJ2-5; D unresolved. The germline V gene has CDR1 MNHEY and CDR2 SMNVEV (reference sequence). The CDR3 extends over 15 amino acids. V dropped 5 bases and J dropped 5 bases, with 18 bases sitting between them. The CDR3 loop reads CASSHYGRPRETQYF. The DNA of the CDR3 is TGTGCCAGCAGTCATTATGGTAGACCTCGGGAGACCCAGTACTTC.

V and J are TRBV27 and TRBJ2-4, with D perhaps matching TRBD2 (5 bases). The DNA end favors TRBJ2-7, so the J call may be wrong. CDR3 length equals 14 residues. Per germline, CDR1 MNHEY and CDR2 SMNVEV (reference sequence). The CDR3 spells CASSLRLATVEQYF. The CDR3 nucleotides read TGTGCCAGCAGTTTAAGGCTAGCTACTGTCGAGCAGTACTTC.

Remarks on this clonotype: The junction does not match germline at one end; this may be a read error. The V call is TRBV7-9, the J call TRBJ2-5; D is perhaps TRBD2 (6 bases). CDR3 length: 13 residues. The germline gives CDR1 SEHNR, CDR2 FQNEAQ (reference sequence). The CDR3 sequence is CSSSPLAKETQYF. The CDR3 DNA is TGTTCCAGCAGCCCTCTAGCGAAGGAGACCCAGTACTTC.

This clonotype was counted a few times. This chain links TRBV12-3 or TRBV12-4 with TRBJ1-1; perhaps TRBD1 as D (6 bases). The CDR3 has 12 residues. Trimming took off 6 bases at V and 6 bases at J, with 11 bases between the two ends. The chain's CDR3 is CASRTHRAEAFF. The CDR3 nucleotides read TGTGCCAGCAGAACCCACAGGGCTGAAGCTTTCTTT.

The chain has TRBV29-1 and TRBJ2-7, with a possible D match to TRBD1 (5 bases). Trimming left V 6 bases short and J 9 bases short, with 21 bases between. CDR1 and CDR2 (germline): SQVTM, ANQGSEA. This CDR3 is built from 13 residues. CDR3 bases: TGCAGCGTCGAGAAACTACAGGTGGTCTTGCAGTACTTC. This translates into CSVEKLQVVLQYF.

This clonotype appeared once. This sequence joins TRBV28 and TRBJ2-4; 8 bases map to TRBD1. The J call may be in error: the DNA end matches TRBJ2-7 better. The CDR3 runs 14 residues. Germline CDR1 is MDHEN and CDR2 is SYDVKM. Here the CDR3 reads CASSHGQGFYEQYF. The CDR3 DNA reads as TGTGCCAGCAGTCACGGACAGGGTTTTTACGAGCAGTACTTC.

This clonotype turned up a few times. The V gene is TRBV12-3 or TRBV12-4, the J gene TRBJ1-1; perhaps TRBD1 as D (5 bases). V lost 6 bases to trimming and J lost 7 bases, with 15 bases between them. There are 13 residues in the CDR3. The CDR3 spells CASSLTQGSEAFF. DNA of the CDR3: TGTGCCAGCAGCCTTACCCAGGGTAGTGAAGCTTTCTTT.

This sequence joins TRBV5-6 and TRBJ2-7; no firm D call. Trimming left V 4 bases short and J 0 bases short, with 14 bases between. The CDR3 covers 15 residues. Germline V gene sequence: CDR1 SGHDT, CDR2 YYEEEE. DNA of the CDR3: TGTGCCAGCAGCCCCACCGCGCCGAGCTCCTACGAGCAGTACTTC. Translating it yields CASSPTAPSSYEQYF.

The chain couples TRBV12-3 or TRBV12-4 to TRBJ2-1; 7 nucleotides line up with TRBD1. The CDR3 has 11 residues. The J segment lost 14 bases and the V segment lost 8 bases, leaving 9 bases of the junction unmatched. The CDR3 loop reads CASPQQGFKFF. In nucleotides, the CDR3 is TGTGCCAGCCCCCAACAGGGGTTCAAGTTCTTC.

This chain connects TRBV20-1 to TRBJ2-1; D remains unclear. Germline V gene data show CDR1 as DFQATT and CDR2 as SNEGSKA (reference sequence). This CDR3 has 17 residues. Trimming stripped 0 bases from V and 0 bases from J, with 15 bases between. CDR3 sequence: CSARDYRSAGSYNEQFF. The CDR3 nucleotides read TGCAGTGCTAGAGATTATCGGTCCGCAGGCTCCTACAATGAGCAGTTCTTC.

This clonotype was detected a few times. CDR3 sequence reads: CATSDSSSYNSPLHF. In DNA, the CDR3 is TGTGCCACCAGTGACTCAAGCTCCTATAATTCACCCCTCCACTTT. The chain is built from TRBV24-1 and TRBJ1-6; D remains unclear. Germline values: CDR1 KGHDR, CDR2 SFDVKD. CDR3 length equals 15 residues. With 4 bases removed from V and 0 bases from J, the gap between germline ends came to 6 bases.

The V gene is TRBV5-1, the J gene TRBJ2-4, with 7 bases matching TRBD1. Losses at the gene ends were 4 bases for V and 3 bases for J; bases not matched to a gene: 4. The CDR3 is 14 amino acids. Germline V CDR1 and CDR2: SGHRS, YFSETQ. CDR3 sequence (DNA): TGCGCCAGCAGCCTCGGGACAGACAAAAACATTCAGTACTTC. As protein: CASSLGTDKNIQYF.

A note on this clonotype: A much larger clone sits a single nucleotide away, making a read error possible. This chain links TRBV29-1 with TRBJ2-7; the D call may be TRBD1 or TRBD2 (6 bases each). V lost 5 bases and J lost 5, with 13 bases in between. This CDR3 contains 12 residues. The germline V gene has CDR1 SQVTM and CDR2 ANQGSEA. The CDR3 nucleotides are TGCAGCGTTAGGGGGGATAGGGACGAGCAGTACTTC. Amino acid sequence: CSVRGDRDEQYF.

The chain carries TRBV12-3 or TRBV12-4 and TRBJ2-7; D call uncertain. V lost 3 bases and J lost 5, with 5 bases in between. There are 11 residues in the CDR3. The CDR3 coding sequence is TGTGCCAGCAGTTTTTATAACGAGCAGTACTTC. Amino acid sequence: CASSFYNEQYF.

This clonotype was counted only a few times. The rearrangement links TRBV6-2 or TRBV6-3 to TRBJ2-5; TRBD2 agrees at 8 bases. J gave up 0 bases and V 7 bases, and 10 bases lay outside the gene matches. This CDR3 region has 16 residues. Germline assignment: CDR1 MNHEY and CDR2 SVGEGT. Written as DNA, the CDR3 is TGTGCCAGCAAACAAAGGTCTAGCGGGTACCAAGAGACCCAGTACTTC. Its protein is CASKQRSSGYQETQYF.

The sample holds a few counts of this clonotype. The chain carries TRBV12-3 or TRBV12-4 and TRBJ1-2; D uncertain. Trimming shortened V by 5 bases and J by 2 bases, and 9 bases separated the two germline ends. CDR3 length: 13 residues. CDR3 coding DNA: TGTGCCAGCAGTCCGGGCCGAAACTATGGCTACACCTTC. Amino acid sequence: CASSPGRNYGYTF.

The J gene is TRBJ1-2, the V gene TRBV30; TRBD1 is a possible D gene (5 bases). The V end was cut by 2 bases, the J end by 9 bases, with 22 bases between. The CDR3 spans 15 residues. The V gene's germline CDR1 is GTSNPN and CDR2 SVGIG (reference sequence). This CDR3 reads CAWSWGSGPGVSYTF. The CDR3 nucleotides are TGTGCCTGGAGTTGGGGCTCCGGACCCGGCGTGAGCTACACCTTC.

This chain uses TRBV5-5 with TRBJ2-1; D is ambiguous. The V end lost 2 bases, the J end lost 4 bases, and 13 bases lay between the germline ends. The CDR3 extends over 15 amino acids. Germline V gene lookup returns CDR1 SGHKS and CDR2 YYEKEE (reference sequence). The CDR3 DNA reads as TGTGCCAGCAGCTTTTCCCCCCAAAAATACAATGAGCAGTTCTTC. It encodes CASSFSPQKYNEQFF.

This clonotype appeared a few times. The chain employs TRBV28 and TRBJ2-2; maybe TRBD1 (6 bases). The germline V gene encodes CDR1 MDHEN and CDR2 SYDVKM. V lost 11 bases and J 4 bases, leaving 11 bases between the germline ends. This CDR3 region has 12 residues. For the CDR3, the DNA is TGTGCCGCATCAGGGGTCACCGGGGAGCTGTTTTTT. Its protein product is CAASGVTGELFF.

The chain couples TRBV4-1 to TRBJ2-1, with 12 bases aligning to TRBD2. CDR1 and CDR2 from the germline V gene are MGHRA and YSYEKL. There are 17 residues in the CDR3. V shed 0 bases, J shed 9 bases, and the junction held 9 bases outside the gene matches. The CDR3 DNA sequence: TGCGCCAGCAGCCAAGAGCTAGCTAGCGGGAGGGCGGTTGAGCAGTTCTTC. It translates to CASSQELASGRAVEQFF.

In the case of this clonotype: The junction differs from germline at one of its ends, possibly a read error. The chain employs TRBV27 and TRBJ2-5, with D unresolved. This CDR3 is 13 amino acids long. The germline CDR1 and CDR2 sequences are MNHEY and SMNVEV (reference sequence). This chain's CDR3 is CASRKRRQGTQYF. The CDR3 coding sequence is TGTGCCAGCAGAAAGCGTCGCCAAGGGACCCAGTACTTC.

In this sample, this clonotype turned up a few times. V and J are TRBV28 and TRBJ2-4; 7 bases line up with TRBD2. Germline trimming cut 7 bases from V and 0 bases from J; bases unmatched to any gene: 6. CDR1 and CDR2 (germline): MDHEN, SYDVKM. The CDR3 runs 15 residues. CDR3 sequence (DNA): TGTGCCAGCATTACGGCGGGAGAAGCCAAAAACATTCAGTACTTC. Protein: CASITAGEAKNIQYF.

CDR3: CSVDFTWTSGESRTDTQYF. In DNA form, the CDR3 reads TGCAGCGTTGATTTTACTTGGACTAGCGGGGAATCTCGCACAGATACGCAGTATTTT. The rearrangement joins TRBV29-1 to TRBJ2-3; 12 nucleotides agree with TRBD2. The CDR3 spans 19 residues. The trim removed 3 bases at V and 1 base at J, leaving 14 bases unmatched. Germline V gives CDR1 SQVTM, CDR2 ANQGSEA.

V and J are TRBV12-3 or TRBV12-4 and TRBJ1-3; D possibly corresponds to TRBD1 (5 bases). The ends were cut back, 3 bases at V and 0 bases at J, with 12 bases in the middle. This CDR3 is built from 16 residues. The CDR3 loop is CASSLGGLVSGNTIYF. For the CDR3, the DNA is TGTGCCAGCAGTTTGGGGGGACTAGTCTCTGGAAACACCATATATTTT.